This record concerns one TCR beta chain sequence. The data stem from a study of blood T cell repertoires in COVID-19. The wider study: Sites across the United States, Italy and Spain contributed samples from acute and convalescent COVID-19.

Authors' processing steps: Quantification of nucleated cells was approximated via reference gene primer amplification. Generated by immunoSEQ multiplex PCR, the TCRdb table keeps only in-frame clones and is missing some. The V and J calls and clone size were taken over from that table, and D and trimming were inferred from the DNA. In the table there are approximately 270,000 clones, about nine tenths of which are singletons. The study recruited people aged roughly 18 to 95 years across about two dozen US areas. Recovered participants had two consecutive negative NP/OP PCR tests, healthcare professional clearance, or symptom resolution. Germline values: CDR1 LGHDT, CDR2 YNNKEL (reference sequence). CDR3 size: 15 residues. The V end was cut by 0 bases, the J end by 3 bases, with 11 bases between.

This chain connects TRBV3-1 (or the pseudogene TRBV3-2) to TRBJ1-2; D gene ambiguous. The sample was PBMCs or T cells enriched from blood (not recorded which). This receptor was identified in a woman aged 60-70 years who had recovered from COVID-19. The CDR3 loop is CASSQDLSGYYGYTF. CDR3 sequence (DNA): TGTGCCAGCAGCCAAGATTTGTCGGGGTACTATGGCTACACCTTC.